The clone carrying this TCR beta chain showed up many times. What it binds is not known. MiXCR, applied by TCRdb to the 5' RACE reads, yields one record per CDR3 protein. Among 200,000 or so distinct CDR3 sequences listed, about 26% were seen once. The sample comes from a study of CD8 T cells in ankylosing spondylitis. Points from the study as a whole: There was reportedly significant enrichment of clones that were disease-linked in matched ankylosing spondylitis synovial fluid.

V lost 0 bases and J lost 7, with 11 bases in between. This CDR3 contains 14 residues. Germline V gene data show CDR1 as SGHNT and CDR2 as YYREEE (reference sequence). This receptor was identified in a male donor with ankylosing spondylitis or in good health (not recorded which). This chain links TRBV5-4 with TRBJ2-1, with D unresolved. The sequencing input was blood, either unsorted or a sorted T cell fraction (not recorded which). CDR3 protein: CASSLAARKNEQFF. CDR3 bases: TGTGCCAGCAGCTTGGCCGCTAGAAAAAATGAGCAGTTCTTC.